This TCR beta chain derives from a study of blood T cell repertoires in COVID-19. Study summary: From the United States, Italy and Spain came samples of acute and convalescent COVID-19. Sources were T cells, B-cell-depleted T cells, or PBMCs; the material itself was cDNA or gDNA.

Those enrolled in Seattle joined during active infection and were followed longitudinally afterward. In the original analysis: Scientists estimated how many nucleated cells there were by amplifying reference gene primers. Libraries were prepared by immunoSEQ multiplex PCR; TCRdb keeps only in-frame clonotypes and omits some of them. Clonal size and the V and J genes are those of that table, whereas D and trimming came from the DNA. Of some 500,000 clones listed, around 90% are singletons. In germline, CDR1 is MNHEY, CDR2 SMNVEV (reference sequence). The CDR3 is 17 amino acids. Trimming cost V 2 bases and J 4 bases; bases outside gene matches: 6.

Sample: peripheral blood. V usage is TRBV27 and J usage is TRBJ1-4, with TRBD1 matching over 11 bases. This sequence originates from a woman between 50 and 59 years old with COVID-19, enrolled during active disease. Here the CDR3 reads CASSLGQGAFGNEKLFF. The CDR3 bases are TGTGCCAGCAGTTTAGGACAGGGGGCGTTTGGTAATGAAAAACTGTTTTTT.